This T cell receptor (beta chain) was observed in a study of T cells in Graves' hyperthyroidism and ophthalmopathy. Exclusion followed for patients with uncontrolled infection, other autoimmune disease, pregnancy or lactation. Clinical symptoms, serum thyroxine and TRAb, thyroid ultrasound and orbital computed tomography together formed the diagnostic basis. Amplification of TCR beta CDR3 regions used RNA as the template. The HTBI primer set served for first-round RT-PCR of the TCR CDR3. TCRdb itself ran the multiplex PCR reads through MiXCR, one entry per CDR3 protein. The sample lists about 480,000 distinct CDR3 sequences; around 22% were seen once. This clonotype was counted only a few times. Its antigen is undetermined. Broader study findings: Most thyroid-expanded clonotypes above 0.001 were also found in blood. Ophthalmopathy and stable hyperthyroidism were told apart by a 13 V-J model.

This CDR3 contains 15 residues. The V end was cut by 6 bases, the J end by 1 base, with 16 bases between. Germline loops: CDR1 SGHNT, CDR2 YYREEE (reference sequence). The TCR originated in a woman aged 30 to 39 with Graves' ophthalmopathy. Sample: blood. The J gene is TRBJ1-1, the V gene TRBV5-4; the D is unclear. The chain's CDR3 is CASIPEVRGNTEAFF. The CDR3 coding sequence is TGTGCCAGCATCCCCGAGGTTCGGGGGAACACTGAAGCTTTCTTT. Variable domain in full (rest from reference TRBV5-4 and TRBJ1-1): ETGVTQSPTHLIKTRGQQVTLRCSSQSGHNTVSWYQQALGQGPQFIFQYYREEENGRGNFPPRFSGLQFPNYSSELNVNALELDDSALYLCASIPEVRGNTEAFFGQGTRLTVV.